This TCR beta chain was recorded in a study of shared clonotypes between healthy human individuals. Naive CD8 isolation took CD45RO-negative cells positively selected for CCR7 and excluded terminally differentiated effector memory CD45RA+ cells. Germline V gives CDR1 ENHRY, CDR2 SYGVKD. CDR3 size: 15 residues. After removal of 1 base from V and 3 bases from J, the junction contained 3 bases not matched to a gene. An even split of each subset's genomic DNA across several immunoSEQ plates was performed. The protocol was immunoSEQ multiplex PCR, while the TCRdb copy is restricted to in-frame clones and leaves out a portion. The data show hundreds of thousands of clones, under 95% seen once.

The sample consisted of naive CD8+ T cells sorted from blood. The receptor was derived from a man aged 25-40 years in good health. The chain joins TRBV10-3 to TRBJ2-7; TRBD1 matches 10 bases. CDR3 region: CAISELGQGYYEQYF. CDR3 DNA sequence: TGTGCCATCAGTGAGTTGGGACAGGGGTACTACGAGCAGTACTTC.